This is a list of T cell receptor beta chains from one sample in a study of T cells in Graves' hyperthyroidism and ophthalmopathy. Via MiXCR, TCRdb re-called the multiplex PCR reads, giving one row per CDR3 protein. This sample has some 720,000 distinct CDR3 sequences, with around 15% found just once. The sample consisted of blood. Source of these receptors: a man in his late teens or twenties with Graves' hyperthyroidism. CDR3s include the opening cysteine and the closing phenylalanine or tryptophan. Each record gives: V gene, D gene, clone size, J gene, CDR3 DNA, CDR3 protein. D genes are given only for firm matches. Expanded clones are given a class, and other clones once, few, many or no size at all.

>TRBV28|.|many|TRBJ1-5
TGTGCCAGCAGTTTGTTCAGCCTACGGAGCAATCAGCCCCAGCATTTT
CASSLFSLRSNQPQHF
>TRBV20-1|.|many|TRBJ2-1
TGCAGTGCTAGAGCCCGGGACGTATACAATGAGCAGTTCTTC
CSARARDVYNEQFF
>TRBV29-1|.|.|TRBJ2-7
TGCAGCGTTTGGGCGGAGGGTGGCGAGCAGTACTTC
CSVWAEGGEQYF
>TRBV20-1|.|.|TRBJ1-3
TGCAGTGCTAGAGCTGAAGGGCTCGCAAACACCATATATTTT
CSARAEGLANTIYF
>TRBV7-2|.|many|TRBJ2-7
TGTGCCAGCAGCTTAACTAGCTACGCCTACGAGCAGTACTTC
CASSLTSYAYEQYF
>TRBV30|.|many|TRBJ1-1
TGTGCCTGGAGTGTACCGGGGCCTGAAGCTTTCTTT
CAWSVPGPEAFF
>TRBV28|TRBD2|many|TRBJ2-5
TGTGCCAGCAGTATCACTAGCGGGGCGGCCCAAGAGACCCAGTACTTC
CASSITSGAAQETQYF
>TRBV5-6|.|few|TRBJ2-5
TGTGCCAGCAGCTTGGGGTGGGGGACGCCTGAGACCCAGTACTTC
CASSLGWGTPETQYF
>TRBV20-1|.|many|TRBJ2-7
TGCAGTGCTAGAGGACAGGCCACCTACGAGCAGTACTTC
CSARGQATYEQYF
>TRBV29-1|TRBD2|many|TRBJ2-7
TGCAGCGTCGTACCGGGACTAGCGCCATACGAGCAGTACTTC
CSVVPGLAPYEQYF
>TRBV7-2|TRBD2|many|TRBJ2-3
TGTGCCAGCAGAGGAGCGGGAGAGTATACGCAGTATTTT
CASRGAGEYTQYF
>TRBV6-1|.|.|TRBJ1-5
TGTGCCAGTCAGAGGGGGGGGACTCAGCCCCAGCATTTT
CASQRGGTQPQHF
>TRBV28|.|many|TRBJ2-4
TGTGCCAGCAGTTTATACCGTCCGGGACCGGCAGGAGGGAACATTCAGTACTTC
CASSLYRPGPAGGNIQYF
>TRBV6-1|.|many|TRBJ2-3
TGTGCCAGCAGACCCTTTAGCGGAGTGGGGGGAGATACGCAGTATTTT
CASRPFSGVGGDTQYF
>TRBV5-5|.|.|TRBJ2-1
TGTGCCAGCAGCGGAAACAGGGTCCCCGCGCAGTTCTTC
CASSGNRVPAQFF
>TRBV13|.|many|TRBJ2-1
TGTGCCAGCAGCCCCCGGGCGGGGGAGCAGTTCTTC
CASSPRAGEQFF
>TRBV30|TRBD1|many|TRBJ2-5
TGTGCCTGGAACCCCGGGACAGGGAGCCGAGAGACCCAGTACTTC
CAWNPGTGSRETQYF
>TRBV6-1|TRBD1|.|TRBJ1-3
TGTGCCAGCAGTCCACAGGGGGCGAAAGGAAACACCATATATTTT
CASSPQGAKGNTIYF
>TRBV6-2/TRBV6-3|.|.|TRBJ1-2
TGTGCCAGCAACGACAGACACTATGGCTACACCTTC
CASNDRHYGYTF
>TRBV28|TRBD2|.|TRBJ2-1
TGTGCCAGCAGTTTATGGACTAGCGGGAGAAATGAGCAGTTCTTC
CASSLWTSGRNEQFF
>TRBV2|TRBD2|many|TRBJ2-7
TGTGCCAGCAGTGCGGCGCGGGGGTCCTACGAGCAGTACTTC
CASSAARGSYEQYF
>TRBV27|.|.|TRBJ2-7
TGTGCCAGCAGTCTGGACGGGTCTAACGAGCAGTACTTC
CASSLDGSNEQYF
>TRBV20-1|.|.|TRBJ1-5
TGCAGTGCTAGAGCCGGGACCGTTTATCAGCCCCAGCATTTT
CSARAGTVYQPQHF
>TRBV20-1|.|.|TRBJ1-2
TGCAGTGCTAGAGTTACGGGGGGCCAGGACTATGGCTACACCTTC
CSARVTGGQDYGYTF
>TRBV30|.|many|TRBJ2-1
TGTGCCTGGAGTGTACAGATTAGCGACAATGAGCAGTTCTTC
CAWSVQISDNEQFF
>TRBV30|.|many|TRBJ2-1
TGTGCCTGGGCTACGGGGGGCCCCTACAATGAGCAGTTCTTC
CAWATGGPYNEQFF
>TRBV4-1|.|many|TRBJ2-2
TGCGCCAGCAGCCACTCGGTTGGAACCGGGGAGCTGTTTTTT
CASSHSVGTGELFF
>TRBV2|.|many|TRBJ2-5
TGTGCCAGCAGCCCTCTCGCGGGACGGGATCAAGAGACCCAGTACTTC
CASSPLAGRDQETQYF
>TRBV14|.|.|TRBJ2-2
TGTGCCAGCTTGGGCAGGGAAGGCGGGGAGCTGTTTTTT
CASLGREGGELFF
>TRBV9|.|few|TRBJ1-5
TGTGCCAGCAGCCCCGAGGACTGGGTTCGTTGCAATCAGCCCCAGCATTTT
CASSPEDWVRCNQPQHF
>TRBV7-9|.|few|TRBJ1-1
TGTGCCAGCAGCAAGGAGGCTGAAGCTTTCTTT
CASSKEAEAFF
>TRBV6-1|.|few|TRBJ1-5
TGTGCCAGCAAGGACCTAGGACCCGATTATCAGCCCCAGCATTTT
CASKDLGPDYQPQHF
>TRBV2|TRBD1|many|TRBJ2-3
TGTGCCAGCACGGACTTGGACAGGGGATTTACAGATACGCAGTATTTT
CASTDLDRGFTDTQYF
>TRBV7-9|.|few|TRBJ1-5
TGTGCCAGCAGCCCTGGCAGTCATAGCAATCAGCCCCAGCATTTT
CASSPGSHSNQPQHF
>TRBV7-8|.|.|TRBJ1-2
TGTGCCAGCAGCTTAGATTTGGCAGGTTCCGACTATGGCTACACCTTC
CASSLDLAGSDYGYTF
>TRBV12-3/TRBV12-4|.|many|TRBJ1-6
TGTGCCAGCAGGATCGTCGCAAGGGGTTCACCCCTCCACTTT
CASRIVARGSPLHF
>TRBV2|.|.|TRBJ2-1
TGTGCCACCCAACACTGGGGGGATTCCTACAATGAGCAGTTCTTC
CATQHWGDSYNEQFF
>TRBV7-2|TRBD2|many|TRBJ2-1
TGTGCCAGCAGTTTAACCCGGACTAGCGGGCAAAATGAGCAGTTCTTC
CASSLTRTSGQNEQFF
>TRBV7-3|.|many|TRBJ2-3
TGTGCCAGCAGTCGCAGGGGAGAGGATACGCAGTATTTT
CASSRRGEDTQYF
>TRBV12-3/TRBV12-4|.|.|TRBJ2-1
TGTGCCAGCAGTTCTAGCAGGAGGGTGTCGGGCAATGAGCAGTTCTTC
CASSSSRRVSGNEQFF
>TRBV6-1|.|.|TRBJ2-7
TGTGCCAGCAGCCCGACCGCGAGGGAGCAGTACTTC
CASSPTAREQYF
>TRBV20-1|.|many|TRBJ2-7
TGCAGCGTAGCGGAGCACTCCTACGAGCAGTACTTC
CSVAEHSYEQYF
>TRBV7-3|.|few|TRBJ2-2
TGTGCCTCCGGAAGGGAGCCCGGGGAGCTGTTTTTT
CASGREPGELFF
>TRBV10-3|.|few|TRBJ2-7
TGTGCCATCAGTGAGGGACCGGAGGTCGACGAGCAGTACTTC
CAISEGPEVDEQYF